What follows is one T cell receptor (beta chain) and its context. These data come from a study of control samples from healthy donors and cancer patients. This CDR3 contains 10 residues. Germline CDR1 is SEHNR and CDR2 is FQNEAQ (reference sequence). Only in-frame clones appear in the TCRdb table, and some are missing; sequencing was by immunoSEQ multiplex PCR. The table lists roughly 160,000 clones, roughly 88% of them singletons. V is TRBV7-9 and J is TRBJ2-7; perhaps TRBD1 as D (6 bases). The sample taken for sequencing was blood. This sequence originates from a woman aged 25 to 39 in good health. The CDR3 DNA follows: TGCATTATTAGGGGGTACGAGCAGTACGTC. Residues: CIIRGYEQYV.